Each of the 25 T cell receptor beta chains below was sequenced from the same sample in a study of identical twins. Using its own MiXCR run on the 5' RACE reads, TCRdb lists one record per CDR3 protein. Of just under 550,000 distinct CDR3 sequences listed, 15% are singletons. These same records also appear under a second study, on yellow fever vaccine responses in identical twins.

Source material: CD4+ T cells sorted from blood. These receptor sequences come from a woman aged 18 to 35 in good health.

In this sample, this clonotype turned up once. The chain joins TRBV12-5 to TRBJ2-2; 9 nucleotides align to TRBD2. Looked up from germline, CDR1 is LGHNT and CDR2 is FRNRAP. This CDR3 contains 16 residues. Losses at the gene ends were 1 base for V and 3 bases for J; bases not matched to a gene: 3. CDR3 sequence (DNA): TGTGCTAGTGGTTTGGCCCAGCGGGAGGACACCGGGGAGCTGTTTTTT. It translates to CASGLAQREDTGELFF.

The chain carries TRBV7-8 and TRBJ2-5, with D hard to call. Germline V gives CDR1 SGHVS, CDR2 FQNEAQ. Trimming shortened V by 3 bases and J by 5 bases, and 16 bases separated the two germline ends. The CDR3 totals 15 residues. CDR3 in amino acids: CASSFTRRVGETQYF. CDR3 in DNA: TGTGCCAGCAGCTTCACCAGAAGAGTGGGGGAGACCCAGTACTTC.

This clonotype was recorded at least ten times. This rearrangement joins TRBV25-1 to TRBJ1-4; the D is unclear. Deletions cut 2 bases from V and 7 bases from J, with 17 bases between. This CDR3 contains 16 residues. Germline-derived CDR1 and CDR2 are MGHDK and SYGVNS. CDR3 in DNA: TGTGCCAGCAGTGAAGGCTCATACTATTTTGGTGAAAAACTGTTTTTT. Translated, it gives CASSEGSYYFGEKLFF. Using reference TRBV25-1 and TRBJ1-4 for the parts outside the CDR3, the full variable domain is EADIYQTPRYLVIGTGKKITLECSQTMGHDKMYWYQQDPGMELHLIHYSYGVNSTEKGDLSSESTVSRIRTEHFPLTLESARPSHTSQYLCASSEGSYYFGEKLFFGSGTQLSVL.

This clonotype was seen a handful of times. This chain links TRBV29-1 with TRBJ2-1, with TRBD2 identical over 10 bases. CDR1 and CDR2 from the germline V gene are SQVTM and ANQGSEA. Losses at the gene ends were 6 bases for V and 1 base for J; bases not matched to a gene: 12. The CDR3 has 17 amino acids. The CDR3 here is CSVATTAGGPSYNEQFF. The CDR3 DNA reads TGCAGCGTGGCCACTACAGCGGGAGGGCCATCCTACAATGAGCAGTTCTTC.

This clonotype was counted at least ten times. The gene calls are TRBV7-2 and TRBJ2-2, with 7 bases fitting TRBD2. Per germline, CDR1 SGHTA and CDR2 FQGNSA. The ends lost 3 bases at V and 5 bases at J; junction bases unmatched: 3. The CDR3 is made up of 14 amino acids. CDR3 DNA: TGTGCCAGCAGCTTCGCGGGGGTTACCGGGGAGCTGTTTTTT. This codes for CASSFAGVTGELFF.

The CDR3 DNA reads as TGTGCCAGCAGCTTAAGGCCTAGCGGGAGCGGAACCGGGGAGCTGTTTTTT. It specifies CASSLRPSGSGTGELFF. The rearrangement links TRBV7-3 to TRBJ2-2; 10 nucleotides align to TRBD2. The junction had 7 bases not matched to a gene; V was cut back by 1 base and J by 5 bases. Germline V gene lookup returns CDR1 SGHTA and CDR2 FQGTGA. The CDR3 contains 17 residues.

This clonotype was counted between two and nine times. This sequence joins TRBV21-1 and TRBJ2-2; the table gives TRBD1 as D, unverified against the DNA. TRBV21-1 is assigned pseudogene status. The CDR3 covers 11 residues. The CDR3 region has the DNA TGTGCCACCCCCGCGGCGGGGGAGCTGTTTTTT. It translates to CATPAAGELFF.

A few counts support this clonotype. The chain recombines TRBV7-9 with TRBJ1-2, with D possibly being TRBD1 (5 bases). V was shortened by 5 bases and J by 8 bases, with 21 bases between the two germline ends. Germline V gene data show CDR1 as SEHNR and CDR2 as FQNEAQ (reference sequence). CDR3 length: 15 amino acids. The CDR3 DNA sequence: TGTGCCAGCAGCCAACTCTCCGGGACCCCCGGCGGCTACACCTTC. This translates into CASSQLSGTPGGYTF.

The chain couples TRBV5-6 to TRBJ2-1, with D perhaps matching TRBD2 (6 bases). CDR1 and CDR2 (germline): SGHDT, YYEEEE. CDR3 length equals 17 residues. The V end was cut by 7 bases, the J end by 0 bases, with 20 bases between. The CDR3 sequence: CASGRLAYDVSYNEQFF. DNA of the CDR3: TGTGCCAGCGGCCGGCTAGCGTACGACGTCTCCTACAATGAGCAGTTCTTC.

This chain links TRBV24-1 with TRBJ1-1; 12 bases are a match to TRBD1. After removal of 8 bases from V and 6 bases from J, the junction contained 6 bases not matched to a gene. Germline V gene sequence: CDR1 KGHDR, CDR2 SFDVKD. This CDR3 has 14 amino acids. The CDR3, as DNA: TGTGCCACCAAGCCGGGACAGGGGGCCGCTGAAGCTTTCTTT. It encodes CATKPGQGAAEAFF.

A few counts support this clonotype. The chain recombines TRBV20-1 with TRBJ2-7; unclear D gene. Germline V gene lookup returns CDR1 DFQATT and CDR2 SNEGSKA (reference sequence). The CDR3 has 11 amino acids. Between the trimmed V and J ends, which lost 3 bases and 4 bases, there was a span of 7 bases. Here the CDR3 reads CSASLEYEQYV. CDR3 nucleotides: TGCAGTGCTAGTCTGGAGTACGAGCAGTACGTC.

CDR3 coding DNA: TGTGCCAGCGCACAGACGGGGGGGAGGCAAGAGACCCAGTACTTC. Translated, it gives CASAQTGGRQETQYF. V is TRBV6-1 and J is TRBJ2-5; 8 bases align to TRBD2. Germline assignment: CDR1 MNHNS and CDR2 SASEGT. The CDR3 runs to 15 residues. J lost 2 bases, V lost 8 bases, and 10 bases had no gene match.

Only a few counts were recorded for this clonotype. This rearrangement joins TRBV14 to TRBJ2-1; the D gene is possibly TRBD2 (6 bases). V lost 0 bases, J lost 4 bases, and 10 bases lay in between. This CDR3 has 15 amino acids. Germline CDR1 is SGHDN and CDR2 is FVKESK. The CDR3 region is CASSQDISGYNEQFF. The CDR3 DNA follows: TGTGCCAGCAGCCAAGATATTAGCGGTTACAATGAGCAGTTCTTC.

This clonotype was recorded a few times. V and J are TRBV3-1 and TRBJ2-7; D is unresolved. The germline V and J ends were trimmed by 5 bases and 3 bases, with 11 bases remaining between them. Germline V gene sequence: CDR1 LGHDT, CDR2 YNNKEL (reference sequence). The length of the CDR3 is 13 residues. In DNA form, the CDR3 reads TGTGCCAGCAGCGCTCCGGGTCTCTACGAGCAGTACTTC. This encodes CASSAPGLYEQYF.

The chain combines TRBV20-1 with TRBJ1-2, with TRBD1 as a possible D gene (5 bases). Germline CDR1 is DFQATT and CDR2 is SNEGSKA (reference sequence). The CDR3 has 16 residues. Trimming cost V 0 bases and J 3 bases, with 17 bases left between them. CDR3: CSARDWRDLRDYGYTF. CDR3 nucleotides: TGCAGTGCTAGAGATTGGCGGGACTTGCGGGACTATGGCTACACCTTC.

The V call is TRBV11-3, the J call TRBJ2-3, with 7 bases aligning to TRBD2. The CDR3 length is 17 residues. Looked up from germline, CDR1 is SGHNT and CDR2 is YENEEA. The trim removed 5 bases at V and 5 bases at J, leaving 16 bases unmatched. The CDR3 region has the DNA TGTGCCAGCAGCACCGCAAGGGGACTACTAAAGGGAGATACGCAGTATTTT. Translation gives CASSTARGLLKGDTQYF.

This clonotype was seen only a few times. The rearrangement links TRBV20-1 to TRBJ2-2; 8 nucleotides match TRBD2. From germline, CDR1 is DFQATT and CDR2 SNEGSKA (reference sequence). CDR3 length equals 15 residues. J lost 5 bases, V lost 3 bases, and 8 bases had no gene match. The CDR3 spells CSASPLAGATGELFF. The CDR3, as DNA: TGCAGTGCTAGCCCGCTAGCGGGTGCGACCGGGGAGCTGTTTTTT.

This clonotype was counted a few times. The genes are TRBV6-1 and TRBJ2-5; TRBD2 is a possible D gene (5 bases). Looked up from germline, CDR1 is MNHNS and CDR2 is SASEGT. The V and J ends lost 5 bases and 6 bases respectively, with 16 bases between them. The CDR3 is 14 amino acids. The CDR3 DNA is TGTGCCAGCAGTCGCGACTGGGGAGATCAGACCCAGTACTTC. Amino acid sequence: CASSRDWGDQTQYF.

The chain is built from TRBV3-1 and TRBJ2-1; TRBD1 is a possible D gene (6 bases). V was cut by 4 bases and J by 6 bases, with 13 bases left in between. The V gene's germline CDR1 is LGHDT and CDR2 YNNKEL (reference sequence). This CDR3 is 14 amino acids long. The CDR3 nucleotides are TGTGCCAGCAGCCGCATACAGGGAAGCAATGAGCAGTTCTTC. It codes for CASSRIQGSNEQFF.

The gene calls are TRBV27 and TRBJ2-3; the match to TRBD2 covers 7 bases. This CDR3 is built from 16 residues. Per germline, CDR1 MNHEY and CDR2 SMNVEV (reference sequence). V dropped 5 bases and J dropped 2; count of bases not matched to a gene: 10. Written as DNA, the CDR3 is TGTGCCAGCAGTCCCTTGAGCGGGGTTCCCACAGATACGCAGTATTTT. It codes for CASSPLSGVPTDTQYF.

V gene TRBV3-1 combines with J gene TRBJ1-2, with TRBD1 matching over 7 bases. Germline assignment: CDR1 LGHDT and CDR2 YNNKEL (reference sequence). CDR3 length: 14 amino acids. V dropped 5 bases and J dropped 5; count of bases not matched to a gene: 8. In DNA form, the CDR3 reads TGTGCCAGCAGCATCAGCGCGGGACAGTATGGCTACACCTTC. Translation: CASSISAGQYGYTF. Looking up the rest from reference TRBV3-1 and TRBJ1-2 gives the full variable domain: DTAVSQTPKYLVTQMGNDKSIKCEQNLGHDTMYWYKQDSKKFLKIMFSYNNKELIINETVPNRFSPKSPDKAHLNLHINSLELGDSAVYFCASSISAGQYGYTFGSGTRLTVV.

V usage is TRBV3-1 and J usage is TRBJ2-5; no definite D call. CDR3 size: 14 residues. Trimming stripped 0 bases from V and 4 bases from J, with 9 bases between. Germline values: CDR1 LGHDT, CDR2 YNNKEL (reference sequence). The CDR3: CASSQDWSAETQYF. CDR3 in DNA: TGTGCCAGCAGCCAAGATTGGAGCGCAGAGACCCAGTACTTC.

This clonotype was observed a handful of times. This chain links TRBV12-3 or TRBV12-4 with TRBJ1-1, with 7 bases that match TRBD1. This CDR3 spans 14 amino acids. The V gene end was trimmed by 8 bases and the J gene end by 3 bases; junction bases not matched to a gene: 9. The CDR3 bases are TGTGCCAGCGGGCAGGGGGGTTCGTACACTGAAGCTTTCTTT. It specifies CASGQGGSYTEAFF.

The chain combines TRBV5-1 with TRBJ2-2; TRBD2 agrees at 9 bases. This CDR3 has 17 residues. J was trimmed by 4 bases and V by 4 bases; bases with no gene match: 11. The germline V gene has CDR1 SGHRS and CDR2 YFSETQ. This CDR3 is CASSRGTSFAGTGELFF. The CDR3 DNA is TGCGCCAGCAGCAGGGGGACTAGCTTCGCCGGCACCGGGGAGCTGTTTTTT.

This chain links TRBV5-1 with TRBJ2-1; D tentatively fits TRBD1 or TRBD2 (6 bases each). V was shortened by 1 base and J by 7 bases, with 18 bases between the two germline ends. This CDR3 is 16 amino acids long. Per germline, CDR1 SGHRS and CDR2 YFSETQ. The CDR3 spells CASSLNQGSGVNEQFF. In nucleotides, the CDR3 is TGCGCCAGCAGCTTGAATCAGGGGTCGGGGGTTAATGAGCAGTTCTTC.